Listed below are T cell receptor beta chains from one sample, sequenced in a study of T-cell reconstitution after alpha-beta-depleted transplantation in children. TCRdb re-derived calls from the PCR reads in MiXCR, one entry per CDR3 protein. The sample has 640,000 or so distinct CDR3 sequences, around 16% seen once. The sample consisted of PBMCs from the stem cell graft donor, taken from the stem cell graft. The receptors originated from a human donor who donated a stem cell graft to a child with acute myeloid leukemia. Both conserved end residues are part of each CDR3. The D gene is left open where the match is weak. Not every row has a clone size; where given, it reads once, few, many or a size class.

cdr3_nt cdr3_aa j_call clone_size v_call d_call
TGCGCCAGCAGCTACAACGTCGGGGGGCTAGGGAATGAGCAGTTCTTC CASSYNVGGLGNEQFF TRBJ2-1 many TRBV5-1 -
TGTGCCAGCAGCTTGGGGGTGTCCTCCTACGAGCAGTACTTC CASSLGVSSYEQYF TRBJ2-7 many TRBV5-6 -
TGTGCCAGCACCCGACTAACCACAGATACGCAGTATTTT CASTRLTTDTQYF TRBJ2-3 few TRBV12-3/TRBV12-4 -
TGTGCCCTCCAGGGGGGACAGGGGGACACAGATACGCAGTATTTT CALQGGQGDTDTQYF TRBJ2-3 - TRBV12-3/TRBV12-4 TRBD1
TGTGCCAGCAGTCGGGGGGGACAGACCCTCGAGCTGTTTTTT CASSRGGQTLELFF TRBJ2-2 few TRBV6-1 -
TGTGCCTGGAGCCCTGGGGTGGGGAATCAGCCCCAGCATTTT CAWSPGVGNQPQHF TRBJ1-5 few TRBV30 -
TGTGCCACCAGCAGAGAAGCGTTACTAGCGGGGGACAATGAGCAGTTCTTC CATSREALLAGDNEQFF TRBJ2-1 - TRBV15 TRBD2
TGCGCCAGCAGCTTCCCGACCCAACATTACGAGCAGTACTTC CASSFPTQHYEQYF TRBJ2-7 - TRBV5-1 -
TGCGCCAGCAGCCCTTCCGTGTCGGGGTCAGATACGCAGTATTTT CASSPSVSGSDTQYF TRBJ2-3 few TRBV5-1 -
TGTGCCAGCAGGCCGGGAAGGCACACTGAAGCTTTCTTT CASRPGRHTEAFF TRBJ1-1 few TRBV6-6 -